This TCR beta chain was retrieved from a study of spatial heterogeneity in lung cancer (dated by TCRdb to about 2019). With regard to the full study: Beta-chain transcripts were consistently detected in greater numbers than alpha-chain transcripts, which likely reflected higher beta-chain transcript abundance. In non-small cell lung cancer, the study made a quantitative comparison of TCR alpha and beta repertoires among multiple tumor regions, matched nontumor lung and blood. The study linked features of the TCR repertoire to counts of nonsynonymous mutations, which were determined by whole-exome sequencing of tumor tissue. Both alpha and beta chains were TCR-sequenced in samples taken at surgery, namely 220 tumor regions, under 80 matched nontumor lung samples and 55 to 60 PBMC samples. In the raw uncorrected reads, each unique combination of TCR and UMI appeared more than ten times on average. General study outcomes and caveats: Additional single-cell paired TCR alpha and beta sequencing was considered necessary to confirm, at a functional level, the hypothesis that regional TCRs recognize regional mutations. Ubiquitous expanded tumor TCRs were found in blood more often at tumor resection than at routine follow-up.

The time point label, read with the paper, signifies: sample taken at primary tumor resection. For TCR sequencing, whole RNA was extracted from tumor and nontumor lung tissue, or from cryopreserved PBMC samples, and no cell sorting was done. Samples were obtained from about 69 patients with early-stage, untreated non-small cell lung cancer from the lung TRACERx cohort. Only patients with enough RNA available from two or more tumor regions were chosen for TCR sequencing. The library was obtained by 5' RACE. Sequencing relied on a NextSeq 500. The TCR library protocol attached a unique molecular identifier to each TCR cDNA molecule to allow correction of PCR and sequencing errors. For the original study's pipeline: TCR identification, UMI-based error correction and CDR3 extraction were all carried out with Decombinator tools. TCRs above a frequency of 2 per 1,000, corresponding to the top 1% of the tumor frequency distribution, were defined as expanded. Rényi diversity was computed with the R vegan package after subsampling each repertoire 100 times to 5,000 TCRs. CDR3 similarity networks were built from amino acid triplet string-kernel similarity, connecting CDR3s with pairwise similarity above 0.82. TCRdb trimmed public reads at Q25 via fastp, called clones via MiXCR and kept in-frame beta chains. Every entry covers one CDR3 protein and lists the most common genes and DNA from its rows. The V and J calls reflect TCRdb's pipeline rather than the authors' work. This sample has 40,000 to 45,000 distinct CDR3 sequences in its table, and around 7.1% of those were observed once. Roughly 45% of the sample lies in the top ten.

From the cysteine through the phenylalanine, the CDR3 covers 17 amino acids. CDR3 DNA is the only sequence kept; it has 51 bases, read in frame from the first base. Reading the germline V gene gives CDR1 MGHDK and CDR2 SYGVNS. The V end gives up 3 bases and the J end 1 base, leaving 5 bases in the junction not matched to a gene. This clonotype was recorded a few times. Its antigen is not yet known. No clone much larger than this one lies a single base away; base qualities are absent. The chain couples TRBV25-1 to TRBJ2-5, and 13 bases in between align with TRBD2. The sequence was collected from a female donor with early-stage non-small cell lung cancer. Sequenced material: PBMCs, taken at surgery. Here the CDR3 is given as CASSDEGTSGAQETQYF. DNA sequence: TGTGCCAGCAGTGACGAAGGGACTAGCGGGGCCCAAGAGACCCAGTACTTC.